This passage covers 7 T cell receptor beta chains from one sample sequenced in a study of blood T cell repertoires in COVID-19. Profiled with immunoSEQ multiplex PCR; TCRdb holds only in-frame clones, not every one. The sample yields about 36,000 clones, roughly 84% seen once. The sample consisted of peripheral blood. The receptor set was obtained from a human donor in a cohort sampled during active COVID-19.

The chain carries TRBV5-4 and TRBJ2-7; 10 nucleotides agree with TRBD2. CDR3 length: 15 residues. Germline CDR1 SGHNT, CDR2 YYREEE (reference sequence). V lost 4 bases and J lost 9; bases outside the gene matches: 13. For the CDR3, the DNA is TGTGCCAGCAGCAGATCTACGGGACTAGCGCTTCGGCAGTACTTC. Protein product: CASSRSTGLALRQYF.

V usage is TRBV4-2 and J usage is TRBJ2-2; 12 bases are a match to TRBD2. This CDR3 region has 15 residues. The V gene's germline CDR1 is LGHNA and CDR2 YNFKEQ. V trimming: 4 bases; J trimming: 6 bases; junction bases outside the gene matches: 3. CDR3 nucleotide sequence: TGTGCCAGCAGCCCTAGCGGGGGGGCAGCCGGGGAGCTGTTTTTT. This codes for CASSPSGGAAGELFF.

The gene calls are TRBV18 and TRBJ2-2, with D tentatively TRBD2 (6 bases). Per germline, CDR1 KGHSH and CDR2 LQKENI. This CDR3 comprises 15 residues. V lost 3 bases and J lost 2, with 10 bases in between. CDR3 DNA: TGTGCCAGCTCACCCGGGAGACCCAACACCGGGGAGCTGTTTTTT. It codes for CASSPGRPNTGELFF. The variable domain in full, with the rest retrieved from reference TRBV18 and TRBJ2-2, is NAGVMQNPRHLVRRRGQEARLRCSPMKGHSHVYWYRQLPEEGLKFMVYLQKENIIDESGMPKERFSAEFPKEGPSILRIQQVVRGDSAAYFCASSPGRPNTGELFFGEGSRLTVL.

The chain has TRBV3-1 (or the pseudogene TRBV3-2) and TRBJ2-5; perhaps TRBD2 as D (6 bases). The CDR3 extends over 14 amino acids. Germline CDR1 and CDR2: LGHDT and YNNKEL (reference sequence). V was clipped by 5 bases and J by 4 bases, with 14 bases between them. The CDR3 sequence: CASSSGGVGETQYF. CDR3 in DNA: TGTGCCAGCAGCTCCGGGGGAGTCGGAGAGACCCAGTACTTC.

The chain carries TRBV5-4 and TRBJ2-7; no clear D gene. The germline V gene encodes CDR1 SGHNT and CDR2 YYREEE (reference sequence). Trimming took 4 bases from V and 0 from J, leaving 14 bases between them. CDR3 length: 15 residues. The CDR3 is CASSRRGSGSYEQYF. DNA for the CDR3: TGTGCCAGCAGCCGCCGAGGTTCCGGCTCCTACGAGCAGTACTTC.

The chain carries TRBV7-6 and TRBJ2-3, with D possibly matching TRBD2 (5 bases). The V end was cut by 4 bases, the J end by 0 bases, with 11 bases between. Germline CDR1 reads SGHVS; CDR2 reads FNYEAQ. The CDR3 loop spans 15 amino acids. CDR3 DNA sequence: TGTGCCAGCAGCTACACGGGGTATAGCACAGATACGCAGTATTTT. The encoded protein is CASSYTGYSTDTQYF.

The V and J genes are TRBV28 and TRBJ1-1; D is unclear. Germline V gene sequence: CDR1 MDHEN, CDR2 SYDVKM. The CDR3 extends over 14 amino acids. Trimming removed 3 bases at V and 1 base at J, with 9 bases between. CDR3 in amino acids: CASSLVDSNTEAFF. The CDR3 nucleotides read TGTGCCAGCAGTTTGGTCGACTCGAACACTGAAGCTTTCTTT.